This entry lists 13 T cell receptor beta chains sequenced from one sample in a study of blood T cell repertoires in COVID-19. The data were produced by immunoSEQ multiplex PCR, yet TCRdb's version contains in-frame clones alone and is incomplete. The sample yields some 290,000 clones, about 90% seen once. Sequenced: PBMCs or T cells enriched from blood (not recorded which). Source of these receptors: a woman under 40 who had recovered from COVID-19.

Turning to this clone: Other nucleotide sequences from this sample produce the same CDR3. This sequence joins TRBV7-9 and TRBJ2-3; 8 nucleotides align to TRBD2. There are 14 residues in the CDR3. With 5 bases clipped from V and 0 bases from J, the junction kept 1 base outside the gene matches. The germline gives CDR1 SEHNR, CDR2 FQNEAQ (reference sequence). The CDR3 sequence: CASSPSGSTDTQYF. The CDR3 nucleotides are TGTGCCAGCAGCCCTAGCGGGAGCACAGATACGCAGTATTTT.

This chain joins TRBV6-5 and TRBJ1-1, with D hard to call. The V gene's germline CDR1 is MNHEY and CDR2 SVGAGI. V lost 2 bases and J 3 bases, leaving 7 bases between the germline ends. The length of the CDR3 is 13 residues. This CDR3 reads CASSYEADTEAFF. CDR3 sequence (DNA): TGTGCCAGCAGTTACGAGGCCGACACTGAAGCTTTCTTT.

The chain has TRBV6-5 and TRBJ2-1; 8 bases match TRBD2. The V gene end was trimmed by 10 bases and the J gene end by 4 bases; junction bases not matched to a gene: 9. This CDR3 is built from 14 residues. Germline CDR1 and CDR2: MNHEY and SVGAGI. The CDR3 DNA is TGTGCCACCTTAAGACTAGCGAAGTACAATGAGCAGTTCTTC. Translating it yields CATLRLAKYNEQFF.

The chain combines TRBV10-3 with TRBJ1-1, with no clear D. The CDR3 has 17 amino acids. Trimming removed 0 bases at V and 3 bases at J, with 17 bases between. Germline V gives CDR1 ENHRY, CDR2 SYGVKD. The CDR3 loop is CAISESQTLGGHTEAFF. Here the CDR3 DNA reads TGTGCCATCAGTGAGTCGCAGACCCTCGGAGGGCACACTGAAGCTTTCTTT.

The V call is TRBV5-1, the J call TRBJ1-5; 11 nucleotides match TRBD1. V gave up 4 bases and J gave up 6 bases; unmatched junction bases: 9. The CDR3 has 16 amino acids. Germline CDR1 reads SGHRS; CDR2 reads YFSETQ. CDR3 sequence reads: CASSPGQGGGGQPQHF. The CDR3 DNA is TGCGCCAGCAGCCCGGGACAGGGGGGCGGAGGTCAGCCCCAGCATTTT.

J is TRBJ1-2 and V is TRBV28; 9 positions agree with TRBD1. Germline V gene sequence: CDR1 MDHEN, CDR2 SYDVKM. The CDR3 loop spans 14 amino acids. With V trimmed by 7 bases and J by 2 bases, 5 bases remained unmatched. CDR3 residues: CASKGQGSNYGYTF. The CDR3, as DNA: TGTGCCAGCAAGGGACAGGGCTCCAACTATGGCTACACCTTC.

V usage is TRBV5-1 and J usage is TRBJ2-7, with TRBD2 as a possible D gene (5 bases). The CDR3 is 14 residues long. Per the germline V gene, CDR1 is SGHRS and CDR2 is YFSETQ. V was trimmed by 4 bases and J by 5 bases, leaving 16 bases between them. CDR3 sequence: CASSLSPGSNEQYF. The CDR3 bases are TGCGCCAGCAGCCTTAGCCCGGGGAGCAACGAGCAGTACTTC.

This chain connects TRBV5-1 to TRBJ2-7, with TRBD2 matching 8 bases. The V gene end was trimmed by 5 bases and the J gene end by 1 base; junction bases not matched to a gene: 5. The CDR3 runs to 14 residues. Germline values: CDR1 SGHRS, CDR2 YFSETQ. This chain's CDR3 is CASRVLAVSYEQYF. CDR3 sequence (DNA): TGCGCCAGCAGGGTACTAGCGGTATCCTACGAGCAGTACTTC.

This chain uses TRBV11-2 with TRBJ2-3; 10 nucleotides line up with TRBD1. CDR3 size: 15 residues. Germline lookup yields CDR1 SGHAT and CDR2 FQNNGV. The V and J ends lost 4 bases and 4 bases, in that order; junction bases with no gene match: 5. Written as DNA, the CDR3 is TGTGCCAGCAGCTCGACAGGGGGCTTCGCAGATACGCAGTATTTT. Protein: CASSSTGGFADTQYF.

This sequence joins TRBV28 and TRBJ1-4; D may be TRBD1 (5 bases). Per germline, CDR1 MDHEN and CDR2 SYDVKM. Between the trimmed V and J ends, which lost 6 bases and 5 bases, there was a span of 16 bases. The CDR3 runs to 15 residues. CDR3 protein: CASRGGDSLNEKLFF. The CDR3 nucleotides read TGTGCCAGCAGGGGGGGTGACAGCTTGAATGAAAAACTGTTTTTT.

The chain joins TRBV4-3 to TRBJ2-7, with a tentative D call TRBD2 (5 bases). Germline CDR1 reads LGHNA; CDR2 reads YSLEER. V shed 0 bases and J shed 5 bases, with 23 bases lying between them. The CDR3 extends over 18 amino acids. CDR3 sequence (DNA): TGCGCCAGCAGCCAAGATTGGCCGGGGATCACTCCTTTAGACGAGCAGTACTTC. Amino acids: CASSQDWPGITPLDEQYF.

This clone appeared a single time. This chain connects TRBV29-1 to TRBJ2-2; 8 bases match TRBD1. The CDR3 runs 14 residues. Losses at the gene ends were 4 bases for V and 4 bases for J; bases not matched to a gene: 5. Germline CDR1 and CDR2: SQVTM and ANQGSEA. The CDR3 protein is CSVVQGAVTGELFF. The CDR3 DNA follows: TGCAGCGTTGTTCAGGGGGCCGTCACCGGGGAGCTGTTTTTT.

This chain's CDR3 is CASSLDWSGAQYF. CDR3 in DNA: TGTGCCAGCAGCTTAGACTGGTCGGGGGCCCAGTACTTC. The chain couples TRBV7-2 to TRBJ2-5; the D gene is possibly TRBD2 (6 bases). V was trimmed by 1 base and J by 9 bases, leaving 12 bases between them. Germline CDR1 reads SGHTA; CDR2 reads FQGNSA. This CDR3 is 13 amino acids long.